What follows describes a single T cell receptor (beta chain). Its antigen is not identified. One heparinised draw, averaging roughly 0.12 L, was taken per donor. This sample was taken from a study of beta chain features in type 1 diabetes. Overall study results and limits: Any HLA effect on TCRB rearrangement was left unresolved by small sub-analyses.

As every portion of the isolated RNA was reverse transcribed, the sequencing read expressed TCRB transcripts. Method: immunoSEQ multiplex PCR; TCRdb's copy keeps in-frame clones and lacks some. Of roughly 120,000 clones listed, roughly 43% are singletons. The TCR was taken from a woman under 30 in good health. Sequencing was done on a sample of stem cell memory CD4+ T cells from blood.

CDR3 residues: CASSFVAGVYEQYF. CDR3 coding DNA: TGTGCCAGCAGCTTTGTAGCGGGAGTCTACGAGCAGTACTTC. This chain links TRBV11-2 with TRBJ2-7; TRBD2 matches at 9 bases. Germline V lookup: CDR1 SGHAT, CDR2 FQNNGV. The ends lost 3 bases at V and 3 bases at J; junction bases unmatched: 3. The CDR3 sequence is 14 residues long.